This T cell receptor beta chain was captured in a study of blood T cell repertoires in COVID-19. The V and J ends lost 4 bases and 3 bases respectively, with 12 bases between them. The CDR3 totals 14 residues. Germline V gives CDR1 MNHEY, CDR2 SMNVEV (reference sequence). The method was immunoSEQ multiplex PCR; TCRdb's version includes in-frame clones alone and lacks a portion of them. This sample carries approximately 330,000 clones, around 90% of them seen once, and the ten largest clones take under 1.1%. The genes are TRBV27 and TRBJ1-1; D is perhaps TRBD1 (5 bases). This TCR was sampled from a woman aged 40 to 55 with COVID-19, enrolled during active disease. Source material: peripheral blood. CDR3 residues: CASSSWGGDTEAFF. The CDR3 DNA reads TGTGCCAGCAGTTCCTGGGGAGGGGACACTGAAGCTTTCTTT.